This TCR beta chain came from a study of blood T cell repertoires in COVID-19. In the study overall: Some COVID-19 samples were acute and others convalescent; all came from the United States, Italy and Spain. Sources were T cells, B-cell-depleted T cells, or PBMCs; the material itself was cDNA or gDNA.

This clone was seen more than once but under ten times. Per the germline V gene, CDR1 is SGHAT and CDR2 is FQDESV (reference sequence). Trimming shortened V by 5 bases and J by 2 bases, and 14 bases separated the two germline ends. The CDR3 length is 15 residues. In the original workflow: Amplification from reference gene primers served as the basis for estimated nucleated cell counts. Profiling relied on immunoSEQ multiplex PCR, and the TCRdb table lists in-frame clones only, not all of them. V, J and clone size were drawn from that table, and D and trimming were deduced from the DNA. The sample yields under 200,000 clones, over 60% seen once.

What was sequenced was peripheral blood. The J gene is TRBJ2-3, the V gene TRBV11-1, with a tentative D call TRBD2 (5 bases). The clonotype originates from a man in his sixties with acute or convalescent COVID-19. CDR3 nucleotides: TGTGCCAGCAGCCCCGGGCCCCTAGCCACAGATACGCAGTATTTT. Translating gives CASSPGPLATDTQYF.